The source of this T cell receptor beta chain is a study of lymphopenia after photon versus proton radiotherapy. Study-level findings and limits: Photon-treated patients lost naive T cells and TCR diversity; proton-treated stayed stable. Only patients who died were analyzed for survival; proton advantage is unproven. After the lymphocyte nadir, photon-treated repertoires showed oligoclonal expansion, especially of CD8+ Temra cells.

Using immunoSEQ multiplex PCR, the repertoire was profiled, and TCRdb retains in-frame clones only, with some absent. The top ten clones hold 6.5% to 8.5% of a sample with more than 30,000 clones, roughly 87% of them seen once. Germline-derived CDR1 and CDR2 are MNHEY and SVGAGI. The ends were cut back, 4 bases at V and 7 bases at J, with 10 bases in the middle. The CDR3 runs to 12 residues. With respect to this clone: Its antigen remains unidentified.

This receptor was obtained from a woman in her seventies with pancreatic cancer. Some clones in this sample may be carry-over from other donors' samples. The sequencing here drew on peripheral blood, taken from a patient treated with proton-based radiotherapy. The chain joins TRBV6-5 to TRBJ1-2; D is perhaps TRBD1 (6 bases). CDR3 in amino acids: CASSSRGAGYTF. In DNA form, the CDR3 reads TGTGCCAGCAGTTCCCGGGGGGCTGGCTACACCTTC.